The clone carrying this TCR beta chain was recorded a few times. What it recognizes is unknown. Germline lookup yields CDR1 LGHNT and CDR2 FRNRAP. The V gene end was trimmed by 1 base and the J gene end by 3 bases; junction bases not matched to a gene: 6. The CDR3 is 15 residues long. This entry comes from a study of tumor-infiltrating lymphocytes in primary liver carcinoma. Overall study results and limits: The study found a significantly higher top-250-clone fraction in tumors than in blood (p = 0.039). Lower overlap was observed for tumor-adjacent and tumor-blood pairs relative to tumor region pairs. Researchers did not compare CD4+ and CD8+ repertoires, as samples were bulk unsorted.

TCR beta cDNA was prepared out of 500 ng total RNA by means of a constant-region primer. Libraries for TCR beta were built through three nested multiplex PCR rounds, which together made up a slightly modified ARM-PCR procedure. For 10 cycles apiece, the opening two PCR rounds ran with TRBV1-TRBV30 forward primers and a C-beta reverse primer. Each CDR3 protein is one row after TCRdb ran MiXCR on the multiplex PCR reads. This table holds about 200,000 distinct CDR3 sequences, less than 65% found once. Unsorted whole blood yielded the blood RNA, and germline DNA was also extracted. Chronic HBV infection was present in the patients, who were treatment-naive.

The chain carries TRBV12-5 and TRBJ2-7, with 7 bases identical to TRBD1. Sequencing was carried out using peripheral blood. The sequence was obtained from a woman aged 55 to 70 with primary liver carcinoma and hepatitis B virus infection. The CDR3 DNA sequence: TGTGCTAGTGGTTTGGGACAGGGAAACGGCTACGAGCAGTACTTC. Translation: CASGLGQGNGYEQYF.